These 27 T cell receptor beta chains came from one sample sequenced in a study of cytomegalovirus exposure and HLA in healthy donors. The primer mix had 60 Vbeta and 13 Jbeta primers. Using immunoSEQ multiplex PCR, the repertoire was profiled, and TCRdb retains in-frame clones only, with some absent. The sample records about 94,000 clones, roughly 79% being singletons. Sequences were obtained from PBMCs. Receptors were obtained from a woman in her 40s in good health and CMV-seronegative.

The chain carries TRBV16 and TRBJ1-2, with D maybe TRBD1 (5 bases). With 2 bases removed from V and 8 bases from J, the gap between germline ends came to 6 bases. The CDR3 runs to 11 residues. Germline values: CDR1 KGHSY, CDR2 FQNENV. The CDR3 nucleotides are TGTGCCAGCAGCCAAGGGGGGGGCTACACCTTC. Protein sequence: CASSQGGGYTF.

J is TRBJ1-2 and V is TRBV30; tentative D call: TRBD1 (5 bases). V lost 2 bases, J lost 7 bases, and 11 bases lay in between. In germline, CDR1 is GTSNPN, CDR2 SVGIG (reference sequence). The CDR3 spans 12 residues. CDR3 loop: CAWSTGVGGYTF. CDR3 in DNA: TGTGCCTGGAGTACGGGGGTGGGTGGCTACACCTTC.

This chain links TRBV15 with TRBJ2-2; D unclear. V lost 4 bases, J lost 3 bases, and 9 bases lay in between. From germline, CDR1 is LNHNV and CDR2 YYDKDF (reference sequence). There are 14 residues in the CDR3. DNA of the CDR3: TGTGCCACCAGCATAGGTCAGGACACCGGGGAGCTGTTTTTT. Protein sequence: CATSIGQDTGELFF.

The chain links TRBV2 to TRBJ2-5, with D tentatively TRBD1 (6 bases). Deletions cut 5 bases from V and 1 base from J, with 11 bases between. The germline V gene has CDR1 SNHLY and CDR2 FYNNEI. CDR3 length: 14 residues. The DNA for the CDR3 is TGTGCCAGCAGTTTAGGACAGCTCCAAGAGACCCAGTACTTC. The encoded protein is CASSLGQLQETQYF.

The CDR3 here is CARLLRGYEQYF. The CDR3 DNA reads TGTGCCAGACTCCTCCGGGGCTACGAGCAGTACTTC. J is TRBJ2-7 and V is TRBV5-3, with D perhaps matching TRBD2 (5 bases). TRBV5-3 is sorted into the ORF group, with uncertain function. This CDR3 has 12 residues. Trimming took 7 bases from V and 3 from J, leaving 11 bases between them.

The chain combines TRBV15 with TRBJ2-2; the match to TRBD1 covers 10 bases. This CDR3 is built from 16 residues. With 1 base clipped from V and 5 bases from J, the junction kept 4 bases outside the gene matches. Germline V gives CDR1 LNHNV, CDR2 YYDKDF (reference sequence). CDR3 sequence: CATSRGQGAGTGELFF. The CDR3 DNA sequence: TGTGCCACCAGCAGAGGACAGGGGGCCGGGACCGGGGAGCTGTTTTTT.

The rearrangement links TRBV2 to TRBJ2-3; the match to TRBD2 covers 8 bases. The CDR3 is 15 residues long. CDR1 is SNHLY and CDR2 is FYNNEI in the germline V gene. V lost 5 bases and J lost 1; bases outside the gene matches: 5. The CDR3 spells CASSPRGVGTDTQYF. The CDR3 DNA is TGTGCCAGCAGTCCGCGGGGGGTCGGCACAGATACGCAGTATTTT. Full variable domain (outside the CDR3, taken from reference TRBV2 and TRBJ2-3): EPEVTQTPSHQVTQMGQEVILRCVPISNHLYFYWYRQILGQKVEFLVSFYNNEISEKSEIFDDQFSVERPDGSNFTLKIRSTKLEDSAMYFCASSPRGVGTDTQYFGPGTRLTVL.

The DNA for the CDR3 is TGCGCCAGCAGCCCGATTCAGGGAACGGGCGGCTACACCTTC. Its translation is CASSPIQGTGGYTF. V and J are TRBV4-1 and TRBJ1-2; possible D gene TRBD1, 5 bases. This CDR3 region has 14 residues. The V gene's germline CDR1 is MGHRA and CDR2 YSYEKL. Trimming shortened V by 4 bases and J by 8 bases, and 17 bases separated the two germline ends.

The chain uses TRBV7-6 and TRBJ2-7; weak D call: TRBD1 (6 bases). Germline V gene data show CDR1 as SGHVS and CDR2 as FNYEAQ. The length of the CDR3 is 12 residues. The ends were cut back, 5 bases at V and 7 bases at J, with 12 bases in the middle. The CDR3 nucleotides are TGTGCCAGCAGCCTGGACAGAGGGGAGCAGTACTTC. This translates into CASSLDRGEQYF.

This clone occurred many times. The rearrangement links TRBV18 to TRBJ1-5; D may be TRBD1 (5 bases). V was cut by 8 bases and J by 5 bases, with 16 bases left in between. CDR1 KGHSH and CDR2 LQKENI come from the germline V gene. This CDR3 has 14 amino acids. The chain's CDR3 is CASRQAGKDQPQHF. The CDR3 DNA reads as TGTGCCAGCCGCCAAGCAGGGAAGGATCAGCCCCAGCATTTT.

This rearrangement joins TRBV5-6 to TRBJ2-5; 8 bases match TRBD2. The V and J ends lost 3 bases and 2 bases, in that order; junction bases with no gene match: 9. The CDR3 is 16 residues long. CDR1 is SGHDT, CDR2 YYEEEE, per germline. The DNA of the CDR3 is TGTGCCAGCAGCTGGGGGGGCGGGGGGCATCAAGAGACCCAGTACTTC. It is translated as CASSWGGGGHQETQYF.

CDR3 in amino acids: CASSYSSGYGNTIYF. CDR3 bases: TGTGCCAGCAGTTACTCTTCAGGGTATGGAAACACCATATATTTT. The chain combines TRBV6-5 with TRBJ1-3, with D possibly matching TRBD1 (5 bases). V lost 0 bases and J 3 bases, leaving 9 bases between the germline ends. Per germline, CDR1 MNHEY and CDR2 SVGAGI. The CDR3 runs 15 residues.

V and J are TRBV11-3 and TRBJ2-3, with a weak D call TRBD1 (5 bases). The V gene lost 1 base and the J gene lost 2 bases, with 10 bases spanning the gap. This CDR3 has 15 amino acids. The germline V gene encodes CDR1 SGHNT and CDR2 YENEEA. The CDR3 nucleotides are TGTGCCAGCAGCTTAGGGACACGGCCCACAGATACGCAGTATTTT. Residues: CASSLGTRPTDTQYF.

V usage is TRBV28 and J usage is TRBJ1-1, with no clear D. This CDR3 has 13 residues. Germline V gene lookup returns CDR1 MDHEN and CDR2 SYDVKM. Trimming shortened V by 5 bases and J by 11 bases, and 18 bases separated the two germline ends. CDR3 in amino acids: CASSPRSASGAFF. CDR3 DNA sequence: TGTGCCAGCAGTCCCCGGTCGGCCTCGGGGGCTTTCTTT.

This rearrangement joins TRBV29-1 to TRBJ2-2; 8 bases are a match to TRBD1. The V segment lost 4 bases and the J segment 8 bases; nucleotides outside the gene matches: 3. Germline values: CDR1 SQVTM, CDR2 ANQGSEA. CDR3 length: 12 residues. The CDR3 DNA sequence: TGCAGCGTTGGGACAGGGTTGGGGGAGCTGTTTTTT. This translates into CSVGTGLGELFF.

The chain uses TRBV7-2 and TRBJ1-1; 9 nucleotides agree with TRBD1. Germline V gives CDR1 SGHTA, CDR2 FQGNSA. The CDR3 has 15 amino acids. V lost 4 bases, J lost 5 bases, and 8 bases stayed unmatched. CDR3 sequence (DNA): TGTGCCAGCAGCTCATACCCGACAGGGGGAACTGAAGCTTTCTTT. It translates to CASSSYPTGGTEAFF.

CDR3 bases: TGTGCCAGTAGTATAAAGTCAGCGGGGGTGGTTACTGAGCAGTTCTTC. Its protein is CASSIKSAGVVTEQFF. The V and J genes are TRBV19 and TRBJ2-1; 8 bases are shared with TRBD2. Germline loops: CDR1 LNHDA, CDR2 SQIVND (reference sequence). The CDR3 has 16 amino acids. Trimming removed 2 bases from V and 9 bases from J; junction bases left unmatched: 12.

The chain recombines TRBV5-1 with TRBJ2-7, with 8 positions matching TRBD2. Trimming at V came to 4 bases and at J to 6 bases, leaving 6 bases not matched to a gene. Germline V CDR1 and CDR2: SGHRS, YFSETQ. The CDR3 covers 13 residues. CDR3 nucleotide sequence: TGCGCCAGCAGCACCCTTCTAGCGGGCGAGCAGTACTTC. The encoded protein is CASSTLLAGEQYF.

The chain couples TRBV28 to TRBJ1-1; D possibly corresponds to TRBD1 (6 bases). The germline CDR1 and CDR2 sequences are MDHEN and SYDVKM. This CDR3 comprises 15 residues. Trimming cost V 2 bases and J 1 base, with 11 bases left between them. CDR3 coding DNA: TGTGCCAGCAGTTTAATCTCGACAGGGAACACTGAAGCTTTCTTT. Protein: CASSLISTGNTEAFF.

The rearrangement joins TRBV9 to TRBJ2-1; TRBD2 matches 9 bases. This CDR3 is built from 15 residues. Germline values: CDR1 SGDLS, CDR2 YYNGEE. V lost 4 bases, J lost 3 bases, and 5 bases stayed unmatched. In nucleotides, the CDR3 is TGTGCCAGCAGCTCGGGACTAGCAGACTACAATGAGCAGTTCTTC. Amino acids: CASSSGLADYNEQFF.

This rearrangement joins TRBV7-6 to TRBJ2-7; D unclear. This CDR3 comprises 15 residues. Trimming shortened V by 0 bases and J by 0 bases, and 9 bases separated the two germline ends. Germline loops: CDR1 SGHVS, CDR2 FNYEAQ. The CDR3 here is CASSLAARSSYEQYF. DNA for the CDR3: TGTGCCAGCAGCTTAGCGGCGAGGAGCTCCTACGAGCAGTACTTC.

The chain couples TRBV7-9 to TRBJ2-1; D may be TRBD2 (5 bases). Trimming took off 0 bases at V and 1 base at J, with 10 bases between the two ends. Germline loops: CDR1 SEHNR, CDR2 FQNEAQ (reference sequence). The CDR3 length is 16 residues. The CDR3 loop reads CASSLAGSQSYNEQFF. The CDR3, as DNA: TGTGCCAGCAGCTTAGCGGGGAGTCAGTCCTACAATGAGCAGTTCTTC.

The chain has TRBV9 and TRBJ2-1, with TRBD2 matching over 8 bases. The germline V gene has CDR1 SGDLS and CDR2 YYNGEE. This CDR3 has 16 residues. The junction had 11 bases not matched to a gene; V was cut back by 2 bases and J by 7 bases. The CDR3 nucleotides read TGTGCCAGCAGCGTCCCGTCGGCTAGCGGGTTGAATGAGCAGTTCTTC. This gives the protein CASSVPSASGLNEQFF. Drawing the rest from reference TRBV9 and TRBJ2-1, the complete variable domain is DSGVTQTPKHLITATGQRVTLRCSPRSGDLSVYWYQQSLDQGLQFLIQYYNGEERAKGNILERFSAQQFPDLHSELNLSSLELGDSALYFCASSVPSASGLNEQFFGPGTRLTVL.

V usage is TRBV18 and J usage is TRBJ2-7; possibly TRBD1 for D (5 bases). V lost 3 bases to trimming and J lost 3 bases, with 9 bases between them. The CDR3 totals 13 residues. From germline, CDR1 is KGHSH and CDR2 LQKENI. The CDR3 coding sequence is TGTGCCAGCTCACCCCTCGGACACTACGAGCAGTACTTC. It yields the protein CASSPLGHYEQYF.

This sequence joins TRBV6-1 and TRBJ1-5, with D possibly matching TRBD1 (6 bases). From germline, CDR1 is MNHNS and CDR2 SASEGT. Trimming pared 5 bases from V and 3 bases from J, leaving 11 bases between. The CDR3 spans 14 residues. CDR3 loop: CASSPGQFNQPQHF. In DNA form, the CDR3 reads TGTGCCAGCAGTCCCGGACAGTTCAATCAGCCCCAGCATTTT.

For the CDR3, the DNA is TGTGCCAGCTCACCAATCCCCACAGGGGGTATGGAGAACACTGAAGCTTTCTTT. Protein sequence: CASSPIPTGGMENTEAFF. The rearrangement uses TRBV18 and TRBJ1-1, with TRBD1 matching over 8 bases. V was pared by 2 bases and J by 1 base, with 12 bases of the junction left unmatched. Germline V CDR1 and CDR2: KGHSH, LQKENI. The CDR3 covers 18 residues. Based on the CDR3 plus reference TRBV18 and TRBJ1-1, the full variable domain is NAGVMQNPRHLVRRRGQEARLRCSPMKGHSHVYWYRQLPEEGLKFMVYLQKENIIDESGMPKERFSAEFPKEGPSILRIQQVVRGDSAAYFCASSPIPTGGMENTEAFFGQGTRLTVV.

The chain carries TRBV10-3 and TRBJ2-1; 9 bases map to TRBD2. From germline, CDR1 is ENHRY and CDR2 SYGVKD. The CDR3 contains 16 residues. With 4 bases clipped from V and 6 bases from J, the junction kept 10 bases outside the gene matches. The CDR3 spells CAISGAPGTSPNEQFF. As DNA, the CDR3 is TGTGCCATCAGTGGGGCACCCGGGACTAGCCCCAATGAGCAGTTCTTC.